These 18 T cell receptor beta chains were sequenced from one sample in a study of blood T cell repertoires in COVID-19. Profiling relied on immunoSEQ multiplex PCR, and the TCRdb table lists in-frame clones only, not all of them. The sample records about 100,000 clones, about 89% being singletons. The sequenced sample consisted of peripheral blood. These receptors were collected from a human donor in a cohort sampled during active COVID-19.

The CDR3 region has the DNA TGTGCCAGTAAAATATCAGGAGGGGCTAACTATGGCTACACCTTC. It specifies CASKISGGANYGYTF. J is TRBJ1-2 and V is TRBV19, with D tentatively TRBD1 (5 bases). Germline lookup yields CDR1 LNHDA and CDR2 SQIVND (reference sequence). The CDR3 is 15 residues long. Trimming removed 7 bases at V and 0 bases at J, with 15 bases between.

The rearrangement uses TRBV10-2 and TRBJ2-1, with 8 bases fitting TRBD2. CDR1 and CDR2 (germline): WSHSY, SAAADI. CDR3 length: 15 residues. V lost 3 bases and J lost 7; bases outside the gene matches: 8. For the CDR3, the DNA is TGCGCCAGCAGTGAAGGGACCGCGGGAGGTAATGAGCAGTTCTTC. Protein sequence: CASSEGTAGGNEQFF.

The rearrangement links TRBV19 to TRBJ2-2, with 7 bases lining up with TRBD1. This CDR3 spans 17 amino acids. V dropped 2 bases and J dropped 7; count of bases not matched to a gene: 13. Germline V lookup: CDR1 LNHDA, CDR2 SQIVND (reference sequence). The CDR3 sequence is CASSIWPRDRADGELFF. In DNA, the CDR3 is TGTGCCAGTAGTATATGGCCCCGGGACAGAGCCGACGGGGAGCTGTTTTTT.

The chain employs TRBV7-6 and TRBJ2-3, with a tentative D call TRBD2 (5 bases). The CDR3 runs to 16 residues. Germline assignment: CDR1 SGHVS and CDR2 FNYEAQ. V gave up 5 bases and J gave up 8 bases, with 23 bases separating them. This chain's CDR3 is CASSPQASLAFGTQYF. The CDR3 DNA sequence: TGTGCCAGCAGCCCCCAAGCTAGCTTAGCTTTTGGTACGCAGTATTTT. The whole variable domain, remainder taken from reference TRBV7-6 and TRBJ2-3, is GAGVSQSPRYKVTKRGQDVALRCDPISGHVSLYWYRQALGQGPEFLTYFNYEAQQDKSGLPNDRFSAERPEGSISTLTIQRTEQRDSAMYRCASSPQASLAFGTQYFGPGTRLTVL.

This clone has a single count. The chain carries TRBV10-3 and TRBJ1-3; a possible D gene is TRBD1 (6 bases). Germline V gene sequence: CDR1 ENHRY, CDR2 SYGVKD. V was clipped by 4 bases and J by 7 bases, with 11 bases between them. This CDR3 has 13 amino acids. CDR3 coding DNA: TGTGCCATCAGTGGAGGGGGTGCGAACACCATATATTTT. Protein sequence: CAISGGGANTIYF.

This clone appeared a few times. The chain recombines TRBV7-2 with TRBJ2-1, with a tentative D call TRBD2 (5 bases). Germline V gene data show CDR1 as SGHTA and CDR2 as FQGNSA. The CDR3 loop spans 15 amino acids. Deletions cut 5 bases from V and 2 bases from J, with 13 bases between. CDR3: CASSPEAETYNEQFF. CDR3 DNA sequence: TGTGCCAGCAGCCCGGAAGCGGAGACCTACAATGAGCAGTTCTTC.

The rearrangement uses TRBV27 and TRBJ2-7; 9 positions agree with TRBD2. J gave up 3 bases and V 5 bases, and 8 bases lay outside the gene matches. Per germline, CDR1 MNHEY and CDR2 SMNVEV (reference sequence). The CDR3 is 15 residues long. The CDR3 region is CASSPRLAENYEQYF. In DNA form, the CDR3 reads TGTGCCAGCAGTCCAAGACTAGCGGAAAACTACGAGCAGTACTTC.

The chain couples TRBV27 to TRBJ2-5; perhaps TRBD1 as D (6 bases). The CDR3 is 15 residues long. The germline CDR1 and CDR2 sequences are MNHEY and SMNVEV (reference sequence). Trimming pared 6 bases from V and 4 bases from J, leaving 18 bases between. The CDR3 protein is CASSHSGTMAETQYF. CDR3 nucleotide sequence: TGTGCCAGCAGCCACTCCGGGACAATGGCAGAGACCCAGTACTTC.

This clone was seen just once. V is TRBV7-3 and J is TRBJ1-6, with 7 bases identical to TRBD1. Trimming cost V 5 bases and J 13 bases; bases outside gene matches: 20. The CDR3 is made up of 17 amino acids. CDR1 is SGHTA and CDR2 is FQGTGA in the germline V gene. The DNA for the CDR3 is TGTGCCAGCAGCAGAGGCGGACAGGACGAGGGAGAATTCCCCCTCCACTTT. Translating it yields CASSRGGQDEGEFPLHF.

The chain links TRBV27 to TRBJ2-7, with 11 nucleotides matching TRBD2. Germline V gene sequence: CDR1 MNHEY, CDR2 SMNVEV (reference sequence). After removal of 8 bases from V and 2 bases from J, the junction contained 14 bases not matched to a gene. The CDR3 has 17 amino acids. The chain's CDR3 is CASWWASGRNLPYEQYF. CDR3 in DNA: TGTGCCAGCTGGTGGGCTAGCGGGAGGAATTTACCCTACGAGCAGTACTTC.

The CDR3 is CASSPRGRQGLEGYTF. CDR3 sequence (DNA): TGTGCCAGCAGCCCTAGGGGTCGACAGGGTCTGGAGGGCTACACCTTC. The V gene is TRBV7-3, the J gene TRBJ1-2, with 7 bases aligning to TRBD1. Looked up from germline, CDR1 is SGHTA and CDR2 is FQGTGA. The CDR3 is 16 residues long. With V trimmed by 5 bases and J by 8 bases, 17 bases remained unmatched. The whole variable domain, filled in from reference TRBV7-3 and TRBJ1-2, reads GAGVSQTPSNKVTEKGKYVELRCDPISGHTALYWYRQSLGQGPEFLIYFQGTGAADDSGLPNDRFFAVRPEGSVSTLKIQRTERGDSAVYLCASSPRGRQGLEGYTFGSGTRLTVV.

The rearrangement links TRBV4-3 to TRBJ2-1; 12 bases map to TRBD2. This CDR3 is built from 22 residues. The germline V gene encodes CDR1 LGHNA and CDR2 YSLEER. Unmatched junction bases numbered 19, after V lost 4 bases and J lost 0 bases. CDR3 residues: CASSPRSPGLAGGPSSYNEQFF. Written as DNA, the CDR3 is TGCGCCAGCAGCCCCCGATCCCCCGGGCTAGCGGGAGGGCCGAGCTCCTACAATGAGCAGTTCTTC.

This chain connects TRBV19 to TRBJ1-2, with 9 bases identical to TRBD1. Trimming removed 5 bases from V and 2 bases from J; junction bases left unmatched: 3. In germline, CDR1 is LNHDA, CDR2 SQIVND (reference sequence). CDR3 length equals 14 residues. The DNA for the CDR3 is TGTGCCAGTAGTGGACAGGGGAGGAACTATGGCTACACCTTC. It translates to CASSGQGRNYGYTF.

The rearrangement links TRBV28 to TRBJ2-7; D is undetermined. The CDR3 contains 12 residues. V was cut by 5 bases and J by 4 bases, with 9 bases left in between. Germline V gene sequence: CDR1 MDHEN, CDR2 SYDVKM. CDR3 coding DNA: TGTGCCAGCAGTCCTCAGTGGTACGAGCAGTACTTC. Translating it yields CASSPQWYEQYF.

CDR3 residues: CASSYGGGGQPQHF. The DNA of the CDR3 is TGTGCCAGCAGTTACGGAGGGGGCGGTCAGCCCCAGCATTTT. The chain combines TRBV6-5 with TRBJ1-5; 7 bases fit TRBD1. This CDR3 region has 14 residues. Trimming cost V 2 bases and J 6 bases; bases outside gene matches: 4. From germline, CDR1 is MNHEY and CDR2 SVGAGI.

This chain joins TRBV19 and TRBJ1-2; the match to TRBD1 covers 9 bases. The V and J ends lost 3 bases and 9 bases, in that order; junction bases with no gene match: 14. Germline loops: CDR1 LNHDA, CDR2 SQIVND (reference sequence). This CDR3 is built from 16 residues. CDR3 in amino acids: CASSMIAGGTGLSYTF. CDR3 coding DNA: TGTGCCAGTAGTATGATCGCAGGAGGGACAGGGTTGAGCTACACCTTC.

This chain uses TRBV27 with TRBJ2-2, with 8 bases lining up with TRBD1. Germline CDR1 reads MNHEY; CDR2 reads SMNVEV (reference sequence). V shed 5 bases, J shed 6 bases, and the junction held 5 bases outside the gene matches. This CDR3 spans 14 amino acids. CDR3 region: CASSRTGMSGELFF. Here the CDR3 DNA reads TGTGCCAGCAGTAGGACAGGGATGTCCGGGGAGCTGTTTTTT.

This chain connects TRBV7-2 to TRBJ2-7; D might be TRBD1 (6 bases). The V and J ends lost 3 bases and 6 bases respectively, with 12 bases between them. The CDR3 runs 13 residues. The V gene's germline CDR1 is SGHTA and CDR2 FQGNSA. CDR3 region: CASSFTGSSEQYF. The CDR3 DNA reads as TGTGCCAGCAGCTTTACAGGGTCTAGCGAGCAGTACTTC.